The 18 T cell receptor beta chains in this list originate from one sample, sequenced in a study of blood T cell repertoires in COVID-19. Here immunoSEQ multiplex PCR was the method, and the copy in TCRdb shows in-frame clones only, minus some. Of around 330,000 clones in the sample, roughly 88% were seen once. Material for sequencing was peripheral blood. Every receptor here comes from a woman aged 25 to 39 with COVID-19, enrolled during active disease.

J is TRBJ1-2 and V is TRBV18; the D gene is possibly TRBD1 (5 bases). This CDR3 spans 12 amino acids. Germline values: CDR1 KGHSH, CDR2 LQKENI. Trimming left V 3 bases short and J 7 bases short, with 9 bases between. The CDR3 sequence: CASSPSQGGYTF. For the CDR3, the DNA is TGTGCCAGCTCACCGTCCCAGGGTGGCTACACCTTC. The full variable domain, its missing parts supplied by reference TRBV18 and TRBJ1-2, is NAGVMQNPRHLVRRRGQEARLRCSPMKGHSHVYWYRQLPEEGLKFMVYLQKENIIDESGMPKERFSAEFPKEGPSILRIQQVVRGDSAAYFCASSPSQGGYTFGSGTRLTVV.

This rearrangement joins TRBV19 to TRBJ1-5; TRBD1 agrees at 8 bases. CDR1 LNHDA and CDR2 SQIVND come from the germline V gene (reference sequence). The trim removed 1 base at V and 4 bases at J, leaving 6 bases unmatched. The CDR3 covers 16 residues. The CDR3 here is CASSIGTGNRNQPQHF. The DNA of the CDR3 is TGTGCCAGTAGTATAGGGACAGGGAACAGGAATCAGCCCCAGCATTTT.

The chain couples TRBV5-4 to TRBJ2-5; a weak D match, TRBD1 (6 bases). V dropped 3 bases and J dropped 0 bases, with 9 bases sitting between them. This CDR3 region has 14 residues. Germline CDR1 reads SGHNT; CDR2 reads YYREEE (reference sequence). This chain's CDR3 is CASSSGQHQETQYF. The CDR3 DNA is TGTGCCAGCAGCTCCGGACAGCACCAAGAGACCCAGTACTTC.

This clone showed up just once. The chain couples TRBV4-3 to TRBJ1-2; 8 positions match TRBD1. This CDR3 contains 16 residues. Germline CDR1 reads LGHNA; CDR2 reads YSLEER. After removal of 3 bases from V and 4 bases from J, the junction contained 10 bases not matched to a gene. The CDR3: CASSQILPGTGYGYTF. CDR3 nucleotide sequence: TGCGCCAGCAGCCAGATTTTACCGGGGACAGGCTATGGCTACACCTTC.

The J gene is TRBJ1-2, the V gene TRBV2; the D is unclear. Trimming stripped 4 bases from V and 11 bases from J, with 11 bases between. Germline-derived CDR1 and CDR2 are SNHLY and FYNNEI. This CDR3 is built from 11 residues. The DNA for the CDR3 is TGTGCCAGCAGTGGAGGGCACGGGTACACCTTC. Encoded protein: CASSGGHGYTF.

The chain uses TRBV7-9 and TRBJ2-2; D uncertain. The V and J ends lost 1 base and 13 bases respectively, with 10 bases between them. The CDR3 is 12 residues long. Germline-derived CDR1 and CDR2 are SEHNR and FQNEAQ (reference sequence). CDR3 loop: CASSLGAAPLFF. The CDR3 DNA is TGTGCCAGCAGCTTAGGGGCAGCCCCGCTGTTTTTT.

DNA for the CDR3: TGTGCCAGCAGCGACAGGCTCTGGAGGACTGAAGCTTTCTTT. It specifies CASSDRLWRTEAFF. The chain couples TRBV6-5 to TRBJ1-1, with D possibly TRBD1 on 6 matching bases. Trimming took off 6 bases at V and 5 bases at J, with 16 bases between the two ends. This CDR3 region has 14 residues. Looked up from germline, CDR1 is MNHEY and CDR2 is SVGAGI.

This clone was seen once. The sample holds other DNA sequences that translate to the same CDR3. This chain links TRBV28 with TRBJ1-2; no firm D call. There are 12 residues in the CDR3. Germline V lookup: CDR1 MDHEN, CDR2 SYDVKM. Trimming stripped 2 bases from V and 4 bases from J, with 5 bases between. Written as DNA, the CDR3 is TGTGCCAGCAGTTTACGGGGCTATGGCTACACCTTC. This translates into CASSLRGYGYTF.

CDR3 DNA: TGTGCCAGCAGGGGGGACAGGGGCGGCGAAAAACTGTTTTTT. Protein: CASRGDRGGEKLFF. The rearrangement links TRBV2 to TRBJ1-4; 10 bases agree with TRBD1. This CDR3 is built from 14 residues. Germline V gene sequence: CDR1 SNHLY, CDR2 FYNNEI. Trimming removed 6 bases from V and 8 bases from J; junction bases left unmatched: 6.

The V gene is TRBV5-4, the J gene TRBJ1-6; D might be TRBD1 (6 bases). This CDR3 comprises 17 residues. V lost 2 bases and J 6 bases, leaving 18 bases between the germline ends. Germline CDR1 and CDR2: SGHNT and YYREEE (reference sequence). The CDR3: CASSLHGGPLGNSPLHF. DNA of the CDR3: TGTGCCAGCAGCTTACACGGGGGGCCCTTGGGTAATTCACCCCTCCACTTT.

Written as DNA, the CDR3 is TGTGCCAGCAGCCTTGGACAGGGGGCGCCCCTGGAGACCCAGTACTTC. Translation gives CASSLGQGAPLETQYF. This chain links TRBV5-5 with TRBJ2-5, with 11 bases lining up with TRBD1. In germline, CDR1 is SGHKS, CDR2 YYEKEE (reference sequence). J lost 5 bases, V lost 4 bases, and 10 bases had no gene match. The CDR3 is made up of 16 amino acids.

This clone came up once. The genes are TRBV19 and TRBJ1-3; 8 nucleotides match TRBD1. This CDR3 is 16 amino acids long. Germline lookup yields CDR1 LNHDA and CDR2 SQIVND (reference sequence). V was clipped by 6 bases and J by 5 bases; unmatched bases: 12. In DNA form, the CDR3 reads TGTGCCAGTAGCGACCTCAGGGGGCACCCCAGAAACACCATATATTTT. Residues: CASSDLRGHPRNTIYF.

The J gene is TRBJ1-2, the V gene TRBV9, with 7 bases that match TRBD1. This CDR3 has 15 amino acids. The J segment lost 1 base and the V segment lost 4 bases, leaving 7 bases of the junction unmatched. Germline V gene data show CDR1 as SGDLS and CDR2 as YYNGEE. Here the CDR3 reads CASSLRDSSNYGYTF. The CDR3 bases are TGTGCCAGCAGCCTGAGGGACAGCAGTAACTATGGCTACACCTTC.

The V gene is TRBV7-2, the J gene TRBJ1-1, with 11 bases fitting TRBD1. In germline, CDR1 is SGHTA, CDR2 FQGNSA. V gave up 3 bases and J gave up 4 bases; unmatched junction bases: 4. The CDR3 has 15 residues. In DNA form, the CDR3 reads TGTGCCAGCAGCTTTCCCGGGACAGGGGGCACTGAAGCTTTCTTT. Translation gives CASSFPGTGGTEAFF.

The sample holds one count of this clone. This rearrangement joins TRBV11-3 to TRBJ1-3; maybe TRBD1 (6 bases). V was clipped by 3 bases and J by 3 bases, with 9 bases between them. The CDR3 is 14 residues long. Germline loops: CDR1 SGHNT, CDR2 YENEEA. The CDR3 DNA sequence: TGTGCCAGCAGCTTCAGGGGCGGTGGAAACACCATATATTTT. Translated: CASSFRGGGNTIYF. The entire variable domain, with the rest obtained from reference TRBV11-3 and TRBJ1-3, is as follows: EAGVVQSPRYKIIEKKQPVAFWCNPISGHNTLYWYLQNLGQGPELLIRYENEEAVDDSQLPKDRFSAERLKGVDSTLKIQPAELGDSAVYLCASSFRGGGNTIYFGEGSWLTVV.

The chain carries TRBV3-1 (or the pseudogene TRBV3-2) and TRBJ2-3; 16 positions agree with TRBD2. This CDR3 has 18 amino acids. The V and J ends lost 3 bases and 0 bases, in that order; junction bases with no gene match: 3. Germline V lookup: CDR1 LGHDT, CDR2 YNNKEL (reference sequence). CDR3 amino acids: CASSHSGLAGGSTDTQYF. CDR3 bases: TGTGCCAGCAGCCATTCGGGACTAGCGGGGGGGAGCACAGATACGCAGTATTTT.

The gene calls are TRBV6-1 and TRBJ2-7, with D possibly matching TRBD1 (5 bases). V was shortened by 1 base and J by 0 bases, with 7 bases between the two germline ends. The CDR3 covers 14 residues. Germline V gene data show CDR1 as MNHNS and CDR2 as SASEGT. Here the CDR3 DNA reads TGTGCCAGCAGTGAAGAAGGGGTCTCCTACGAGCAGTACGTC. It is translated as CASSEEGVSYEQYV.

Written as DNA, the CDR3 is TGCGCCAGCAGCCAAGTAGCTGGGGCTGCCGGCACGCAGTATTTT. It yields the protein CASSQVAGAAGTQYF. The rearrangement joins TRBV4-1 to TRBJ2-3, with a weak D call TRBD1 (5 bases). The CDR3 has 15 amino acids. The germline gives CDR1 MGHRA, CDR2 YSYEKL. V lost 1 base, J lost 9 bases, and 17 bases lay in between.